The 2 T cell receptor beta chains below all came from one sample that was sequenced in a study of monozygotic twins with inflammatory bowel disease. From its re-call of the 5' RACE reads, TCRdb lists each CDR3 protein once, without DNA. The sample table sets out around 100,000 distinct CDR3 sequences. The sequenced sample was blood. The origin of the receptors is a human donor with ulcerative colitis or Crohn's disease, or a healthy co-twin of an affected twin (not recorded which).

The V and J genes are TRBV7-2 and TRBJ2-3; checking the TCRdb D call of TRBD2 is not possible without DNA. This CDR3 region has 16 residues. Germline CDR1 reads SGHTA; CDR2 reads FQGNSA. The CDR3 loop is CASSPGLAGSTDTQYF.

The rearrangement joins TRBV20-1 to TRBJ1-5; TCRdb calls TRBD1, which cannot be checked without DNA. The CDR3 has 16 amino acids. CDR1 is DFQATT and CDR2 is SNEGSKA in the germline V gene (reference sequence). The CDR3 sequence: CSATRQGAISNQPQHF.